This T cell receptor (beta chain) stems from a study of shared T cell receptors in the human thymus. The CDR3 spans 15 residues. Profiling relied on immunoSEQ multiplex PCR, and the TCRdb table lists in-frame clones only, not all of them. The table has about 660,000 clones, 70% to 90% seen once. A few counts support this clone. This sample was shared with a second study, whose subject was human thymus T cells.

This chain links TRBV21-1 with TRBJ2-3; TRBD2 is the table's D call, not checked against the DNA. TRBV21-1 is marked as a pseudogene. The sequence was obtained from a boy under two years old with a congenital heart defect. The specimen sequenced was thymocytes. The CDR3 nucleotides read TGTGCCAGCAGCGGCTGGCTAGCGGGTACAGATACGCAGTATTTT. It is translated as CASSGWLAGTDTQYF.